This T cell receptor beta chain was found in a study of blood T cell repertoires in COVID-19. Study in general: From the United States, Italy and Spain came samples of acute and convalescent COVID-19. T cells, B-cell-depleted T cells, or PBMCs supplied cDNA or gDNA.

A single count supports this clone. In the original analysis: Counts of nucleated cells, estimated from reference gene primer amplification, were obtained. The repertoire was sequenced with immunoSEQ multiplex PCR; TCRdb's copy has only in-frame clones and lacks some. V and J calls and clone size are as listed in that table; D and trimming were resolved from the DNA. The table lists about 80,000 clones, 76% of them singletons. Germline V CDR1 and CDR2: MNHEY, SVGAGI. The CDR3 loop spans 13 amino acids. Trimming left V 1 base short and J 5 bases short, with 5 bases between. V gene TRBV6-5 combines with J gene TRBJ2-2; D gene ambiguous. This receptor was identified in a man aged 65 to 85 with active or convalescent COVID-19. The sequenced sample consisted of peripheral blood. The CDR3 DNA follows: TGTGCCAGCAGTTACTTCCCAACCGGGGAGCTGTTTTTT. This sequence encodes CASSYFPTGELFF.